This entry features one T cell receptor beta chain sequence. Its specificity is unknown. This entry belongs to a study of blood T cells in healthy people across ages. Study-level results: Higher diversity, along with more naive CD4+ cells, distinguished long-lived donors from aged donors. It was held that diversity estimates obtained from one million T cells represented underestimates.

A second PCR of about 6 to 11 cycles used a sample-barcoded 5' primer and a J-beta primer mix. One entry per CDR3 protein, called by TCRdb with MiXCR from the 5' RACE reads. This table holds 1.5 million to 2 million distinct CDR3 sequences, 49% found once. The CDR3 is 13 residues long. The germline CDR1 and CDR2 sequences are SGHTA and FQGNSA. Trimming took 1 base from V and 9 from J, leaving 10 bases between them. Each sample had at least 6 million PBMCs isolated. The authors extracted at least 5 micrograms of total RNA per sample. This sequence originates from a woman aged 40 to 55 in good health. The V and J genes are TRBV7-2 and TRBJ1-5; D ambiguous. The sample was blood. CDR3 region: CASSLEGKRPQHF. CDR3 bases: TGTGCCAGCAGCTTAGAAGGGAAACGGCCCCAGCATTTT.